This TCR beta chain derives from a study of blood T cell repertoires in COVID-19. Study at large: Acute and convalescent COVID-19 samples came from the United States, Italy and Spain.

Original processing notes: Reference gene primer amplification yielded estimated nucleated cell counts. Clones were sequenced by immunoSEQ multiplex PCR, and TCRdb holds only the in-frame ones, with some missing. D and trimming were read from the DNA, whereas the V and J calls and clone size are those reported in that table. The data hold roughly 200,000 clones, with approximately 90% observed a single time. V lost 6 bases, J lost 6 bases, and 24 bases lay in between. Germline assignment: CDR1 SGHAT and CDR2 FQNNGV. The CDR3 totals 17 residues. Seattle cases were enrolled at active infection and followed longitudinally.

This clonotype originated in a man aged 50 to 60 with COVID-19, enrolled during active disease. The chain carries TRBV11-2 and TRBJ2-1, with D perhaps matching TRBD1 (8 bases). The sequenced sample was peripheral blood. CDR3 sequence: CASRTGVRDYLRNEQFF. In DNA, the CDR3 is TGTGCCAGCAGGACAGGGGTCCGGGACTATCTTCGCAATGAGCAGTTCTTC. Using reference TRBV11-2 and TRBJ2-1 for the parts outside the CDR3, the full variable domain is EAGVAQSPRYKIIEKRQSVAFWCNPISGHATLYWYQQILGQGPKLLIQFQNNGVVDDSQLPKDRFSAERLKGVDSTLKIQPAKLEDSAVYLCASRTGVRDYLRNEQFFGPGTRLTVL.